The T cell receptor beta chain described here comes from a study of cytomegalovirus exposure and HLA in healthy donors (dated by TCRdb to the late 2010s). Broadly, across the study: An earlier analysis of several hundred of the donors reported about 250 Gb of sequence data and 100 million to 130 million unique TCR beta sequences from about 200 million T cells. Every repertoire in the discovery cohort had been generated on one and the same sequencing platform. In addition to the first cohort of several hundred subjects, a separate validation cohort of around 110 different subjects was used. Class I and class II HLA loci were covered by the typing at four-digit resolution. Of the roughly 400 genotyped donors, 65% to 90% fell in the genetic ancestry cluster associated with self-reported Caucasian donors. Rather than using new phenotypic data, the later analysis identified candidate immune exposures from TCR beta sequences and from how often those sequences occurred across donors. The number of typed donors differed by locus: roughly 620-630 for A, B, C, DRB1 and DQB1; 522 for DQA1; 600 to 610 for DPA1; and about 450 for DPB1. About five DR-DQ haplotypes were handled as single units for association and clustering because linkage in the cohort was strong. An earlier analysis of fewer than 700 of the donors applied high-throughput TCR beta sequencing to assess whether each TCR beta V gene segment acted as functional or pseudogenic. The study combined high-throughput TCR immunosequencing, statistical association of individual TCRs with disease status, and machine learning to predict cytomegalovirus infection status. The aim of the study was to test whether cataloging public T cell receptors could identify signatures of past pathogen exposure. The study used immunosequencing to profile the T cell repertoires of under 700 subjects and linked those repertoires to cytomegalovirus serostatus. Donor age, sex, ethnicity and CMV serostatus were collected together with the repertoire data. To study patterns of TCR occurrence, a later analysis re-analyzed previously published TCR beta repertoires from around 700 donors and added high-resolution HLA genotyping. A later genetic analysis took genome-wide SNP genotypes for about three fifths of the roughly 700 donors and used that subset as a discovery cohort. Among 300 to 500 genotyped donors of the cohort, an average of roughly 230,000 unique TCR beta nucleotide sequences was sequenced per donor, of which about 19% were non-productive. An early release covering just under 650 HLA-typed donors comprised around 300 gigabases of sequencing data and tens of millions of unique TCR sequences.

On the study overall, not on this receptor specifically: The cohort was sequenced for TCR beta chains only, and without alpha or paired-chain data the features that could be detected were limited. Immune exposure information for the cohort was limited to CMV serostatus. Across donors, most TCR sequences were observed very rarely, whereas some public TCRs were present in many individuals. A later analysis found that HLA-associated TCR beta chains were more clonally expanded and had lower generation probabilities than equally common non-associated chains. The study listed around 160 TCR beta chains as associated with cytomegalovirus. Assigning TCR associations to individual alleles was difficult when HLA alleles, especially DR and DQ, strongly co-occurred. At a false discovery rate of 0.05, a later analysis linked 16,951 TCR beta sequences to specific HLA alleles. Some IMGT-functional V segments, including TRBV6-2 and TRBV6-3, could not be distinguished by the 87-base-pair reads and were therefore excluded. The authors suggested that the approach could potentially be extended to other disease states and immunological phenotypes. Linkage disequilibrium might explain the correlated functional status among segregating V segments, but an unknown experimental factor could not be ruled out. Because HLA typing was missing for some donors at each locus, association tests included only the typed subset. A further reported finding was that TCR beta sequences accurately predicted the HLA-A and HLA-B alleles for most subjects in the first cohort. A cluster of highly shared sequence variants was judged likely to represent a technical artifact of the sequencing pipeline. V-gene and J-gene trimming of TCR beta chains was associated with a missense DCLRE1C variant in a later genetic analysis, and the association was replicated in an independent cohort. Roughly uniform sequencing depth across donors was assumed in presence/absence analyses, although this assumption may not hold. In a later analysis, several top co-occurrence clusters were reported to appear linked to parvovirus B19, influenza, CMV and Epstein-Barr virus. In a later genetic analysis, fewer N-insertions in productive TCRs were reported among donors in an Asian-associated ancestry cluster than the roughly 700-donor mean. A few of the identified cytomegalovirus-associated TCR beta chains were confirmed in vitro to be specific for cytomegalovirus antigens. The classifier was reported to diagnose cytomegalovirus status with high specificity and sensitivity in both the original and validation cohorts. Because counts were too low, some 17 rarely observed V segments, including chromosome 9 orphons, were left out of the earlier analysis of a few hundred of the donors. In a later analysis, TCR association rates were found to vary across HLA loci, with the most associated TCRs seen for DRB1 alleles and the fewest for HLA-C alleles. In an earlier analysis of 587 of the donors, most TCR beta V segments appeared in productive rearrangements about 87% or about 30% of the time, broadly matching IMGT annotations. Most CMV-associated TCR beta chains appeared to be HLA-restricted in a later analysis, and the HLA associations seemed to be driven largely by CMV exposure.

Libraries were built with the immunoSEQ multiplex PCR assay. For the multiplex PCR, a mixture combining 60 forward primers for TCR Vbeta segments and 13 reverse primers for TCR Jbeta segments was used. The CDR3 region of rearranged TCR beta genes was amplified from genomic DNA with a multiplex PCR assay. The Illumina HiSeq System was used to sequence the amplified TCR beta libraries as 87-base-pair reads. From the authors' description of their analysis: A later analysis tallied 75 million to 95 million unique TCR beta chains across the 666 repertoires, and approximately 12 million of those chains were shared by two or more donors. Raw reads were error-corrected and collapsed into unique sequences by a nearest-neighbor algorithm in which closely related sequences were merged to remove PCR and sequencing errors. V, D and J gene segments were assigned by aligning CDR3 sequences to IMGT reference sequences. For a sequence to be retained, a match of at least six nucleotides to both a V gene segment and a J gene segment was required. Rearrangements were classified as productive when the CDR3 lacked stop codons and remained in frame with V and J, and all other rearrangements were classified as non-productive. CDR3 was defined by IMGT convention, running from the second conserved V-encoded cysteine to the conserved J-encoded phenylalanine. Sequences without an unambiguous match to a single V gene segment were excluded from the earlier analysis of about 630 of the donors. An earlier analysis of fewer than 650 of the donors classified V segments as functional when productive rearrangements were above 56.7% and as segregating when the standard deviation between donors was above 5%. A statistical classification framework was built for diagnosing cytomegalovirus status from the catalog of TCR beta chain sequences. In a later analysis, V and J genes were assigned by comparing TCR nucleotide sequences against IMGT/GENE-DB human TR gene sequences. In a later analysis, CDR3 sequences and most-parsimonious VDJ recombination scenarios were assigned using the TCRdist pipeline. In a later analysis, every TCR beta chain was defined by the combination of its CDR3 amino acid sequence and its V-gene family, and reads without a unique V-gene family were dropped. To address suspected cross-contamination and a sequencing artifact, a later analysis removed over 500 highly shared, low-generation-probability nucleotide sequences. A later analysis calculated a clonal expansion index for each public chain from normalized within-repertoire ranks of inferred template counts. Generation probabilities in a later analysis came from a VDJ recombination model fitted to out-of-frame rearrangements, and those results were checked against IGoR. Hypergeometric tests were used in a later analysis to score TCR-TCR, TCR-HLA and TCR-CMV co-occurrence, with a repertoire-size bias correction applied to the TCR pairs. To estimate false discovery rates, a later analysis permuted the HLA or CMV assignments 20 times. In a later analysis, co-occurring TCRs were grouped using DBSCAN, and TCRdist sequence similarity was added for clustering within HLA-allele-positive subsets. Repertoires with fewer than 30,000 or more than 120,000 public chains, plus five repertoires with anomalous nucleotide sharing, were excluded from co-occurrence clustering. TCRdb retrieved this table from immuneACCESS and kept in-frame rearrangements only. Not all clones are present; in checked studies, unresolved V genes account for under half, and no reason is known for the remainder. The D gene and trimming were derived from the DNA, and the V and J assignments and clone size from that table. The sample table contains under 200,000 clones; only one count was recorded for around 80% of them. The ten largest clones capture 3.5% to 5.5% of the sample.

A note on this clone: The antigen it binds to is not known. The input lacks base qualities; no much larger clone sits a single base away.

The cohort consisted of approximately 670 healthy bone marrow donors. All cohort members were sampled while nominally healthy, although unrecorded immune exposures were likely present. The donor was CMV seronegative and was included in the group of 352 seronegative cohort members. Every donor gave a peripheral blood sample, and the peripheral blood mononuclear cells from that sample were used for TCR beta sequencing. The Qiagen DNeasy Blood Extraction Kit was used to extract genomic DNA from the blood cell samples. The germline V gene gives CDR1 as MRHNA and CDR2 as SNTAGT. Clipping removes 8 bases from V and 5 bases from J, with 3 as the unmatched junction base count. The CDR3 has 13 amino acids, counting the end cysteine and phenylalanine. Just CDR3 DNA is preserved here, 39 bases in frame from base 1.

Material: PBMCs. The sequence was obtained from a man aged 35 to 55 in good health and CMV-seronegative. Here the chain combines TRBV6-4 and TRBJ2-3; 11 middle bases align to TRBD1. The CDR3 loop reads CASGQGAEDTQYF. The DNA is TGTGCCAGCGGACAGGGGGCTGAAGATACGCAGTATTTT.